Listed below are T cell receptor beta chains from one sample, sequenced in a study of radiotherapy plus CTLA-4 blockade in lung cancer. Assay: immunoSEQ multiplex PCR; the TCRdb copy retains only in-frame clones and omits some. The table records roughly 90,000 clones, around 84% of them present only once. Sequencing was performed on peripheral blood, taken from a patient treated with radiotherapy plus ipilimumab. The receptors were gathered from a human donor with non-small cell lung cancer that progressed on radiotherapy plus ipilimumab. CDR3s include the opening cysteine and the closing phenylalanine or tryptophan. Fields, in order: J gene, V gene, clone size, D gene, CDR3 protein, CDR3 DNA. D genes are given only for firm matches. Part of the rows lack a size; the others show once, few, many or a class for expanded clones.

J: TRBJ2-5; V: TRBV11-2; size: once; D: -; CDR3: CASSGVAVQETQYF; DNA: TGTGCCAGCAGCGGGGTAGCGGTTCAAGAGACCCAGTACTTC
J: TRBJ1-2; V: TRBV11-2; size: -; D: -; CDR3: CASSLLRIDYGYTF; DNA: TGTGCCAGCAGCCTACTTCGAATCGACTATGGCTACACCTTC
J: TRBJ1-6; V: TRBV5-4; size: -; D: -; CDR3: CASSPYRDSPLHF; DNA: TGTGCCAGCAGCCCGTATCGGGATTCACCCCTCCACTTT
J: TRBJ2-3; V: TRBV27; size: -; D: TRBD2; CDR3: CASSLQGSGSGRVTDTQYF; DNA: TGTGCCAGCAGTTTACAGGGTTCTGGTAGCGGGAGGGTTACAGATACGCAGTATTTT
J: TRBJ2-1; V: TRBV7-2; size: -; D: TRBD2; CDR3: CASSLPSSGLYNEQFF; DNA: TGTGCCAGCAGCCTACCTTCTAGCGGGCTCTACAATGAGCAGTTCTTC
J: TRBJ1-2; V: TRBV4-1; size: few; D: -; CDR3: CASSQDRLEGNGYTF; DNA: TGCGCCAGCAGCCAAGATAGGCTTGAGGGTAACGGCTACACCTTC
J: TRBJ2-1; V: TRBV9; size: -; D: TRBD1; CDR3: CASNSLGDRGLDEQFF; DNA: TGTGCCAGCAATTCATTAGGGGACAGGGGGCTCGATGAGCAGTTCTTC
J: TRBJ1-2; V: TRBV13; size: -; D: -; CDR3: CASSLGLGGYTF; DNA: TGTGCCAGCAGCTTAGGCCTAGGGGGCTACACCTTC
J: TRBJ2-5; V: TRBV4-1; size: -; D: TRBD2; CDR3: CASSQEGSGTSGRETQYF; DNA: TGCGCCAGCAGCCAAGAGGGCTCCGGGACTAGCGGGAGAGAGACCCAGTACTTC
J: TRBJ1-2; V: TRBV14; size: -; D: TRBD1; CDR3: CASSRTRDSMHTF; DNA: TGTGCCAGCAGCCGAACCCGGGACAGTATGCACACCTTC
J: TRBJ2-4; V: TRBV12-5; size: -; D: TRBD1; CDR3: CASGSSGQGEPYF; DNA: TGTGCTAGTGGATCCAGCGGACAGGGAGAACCGTACTTC
J: TRBJ1-4; V: TRBV30; size: -; D: TRBD1; CDR3: CAFRDRGATNEKLFF; DNA: TGTGCCTTCCGGGACAGGGGAGCAACTAATGAAAAACTGTTTTTT
J: TRBJ2-5; V: TRBV9; size: -; D: -; CDR3: CASSVESTETSQYF; DNA: TGTGCCAGCAGCGTTGAGTCGACGGAGACGTCCCAGTACTTC
J: TRBJ1-2; V: TRBV2; size: -; D: -; CDR3: CASSELGTFGYGYTF; DNA: TGTGCCAGCAGTGAATTGGGGACCTTTGGCTATGGCTACACCTTC
J: TRBJ2-7; V: TRBV28; size: -; D: TRBD2; CDR3: CASSGSGTRNEQYF; DNA: TGTGCCAGCAGTGGCTCCGGGACTAGGAACGAGCAGTACTTC
J: TRBJ2-1; V: TRBV7-3; size: -; D: -; CDR3: CASSPTGGWEQFF; DNA: TGTGCCAGCAGCCCTACAGGCGGCTGGGAGCAGTTCTTC
J: TRBJ2-3; V: TRBV29-1; size: -; D: TRBD2; CDR3: CSVARGGLAGERAQYF; DNA: TGCAGCGTTGCAAGAGGGGGGCTAGCGGGAGAGCGGGCGCAGTATTTT
J: TRBJ2-1; V: TRBV5-1; size: once; D: TRBD2; CDR3: CASSLEASGYNEQFF; DNA: TGCGCCAGCAGCTTGGAGGCTAGCGGATACAATGAGCAGTTCTTC
J: TRBJ1-5; V: TRBV19; size: few; D: TRBD1; CDR3: CASSLRQGRGNQPQHF; DNA: TGTGCCAGTAGTTTAAGACAGGGCCGGGGCAATCAGCCCCAGCATTTT
J: TRBJ1-2; V: TRBV5-5; size: once; D: TRBD1; CDR3: CASSLEGQGDYGYTF; DNA: TGTGCCAGCAGCTTGGAAGGACAGGGGGACTATGGCTACACCTTC
J: TRBJ2-2; V: TRBV18; size: -; D: -; CDR3: CASSPLRENTGELFF; DNA: TGTGCCAGCTCACCACTTCGGGAAAACACCGGGGAGCTGTTTTTT
J: TRBJ2-7; V: TRBV6-1; size: -; D: -; CDR3: CASSEGAGFWVEQYF; DNA: TGTGCCAGCAGTGAGGGGGCAGGGTTTTGGGTCGAGCAGTACTTC
J: TRBJ2-1; V: TRBV7-2; size: -; D: -; CDR3: CASSRSYNEQFF; DNA: TGTGCCAGCAGCCGGTCCTACAATGAGCAGTTCTTC
J: TRBJ2-7; V: TRBV30; size: -; D: TRBD1; CDR3: CAWTWDRAPSEQYF; DNA: TGTGCCTGGACCTGGGACAGGGCGCCCTCCGAGCAGTACTTC
J: TRBJ1-5; V: TRBV7-2; size: -; D: -; CDR3: CASSLSVGRYQPQHF; DNA: TGTGCCAGCAGCTTATCGGTAGGGAGGTATCAGCCCCAGCATTTT